The next 11 T cell receptor beta chains were all read from a single sample in a study of blood T cell repertoires in COVID-19. Libraries were prepared by immunoSEQ multiplex PCR; TCRdb keeps only in-frame clonotypes and omits some of them. The sample consists of roughly 260,000 clones, 75% to 85% of them appearing once. The sequencing input was peripheral blood. These receptors were taken from a woman between 70 and 85 years old with acute or convalescent COVID-19.

This chain uses TRBV27 with TRBJ1-2, with D possibly matching TRBD1 (5 bases). The CDR3 loop spans 15 amino acids. Between the trimmed V and J ends, which lost 6 bases and 8 bases, there was a span of 22 bases. Germline CDR1 and CDR2: MNHEY and SMNVEV (reference sequence). CDR3 DNA sequence: TGTGCCAGCAGCCGCCTTCCCGGACAATCAAAAGGCTACACCTTC. This translates into CASSRLPGQSKGYTF.

This chain uses TRBV12-3 or TRBV12-4 with TRBJ1-1; D is perhaps TRBD1 (5 bases). V lost 5 bases to trimming and J lost 10 bases, with 11 bases between them. The CDR3 runs to 11 residues. Here the CDR3 DNA reads TGTGCCAGCAGTAGCGGGACGCGAGCTTTCTTT. The encoded protein is CASSSGTRAFF.

V is TRBV7-2 and J is TRBJ2-7; D unclear. Germline CDR1 SGHTA, CDR2 FQGNSA. This CDR3 is 14 amino acids long. With 1 base removed from V and 2 bases from J, the gap between germline ends came to 9 bases. CDR3 in DNA: TGTGCCAGCAGCTTAGTTTTTCAAACCTACGAGCAGTACTTC. Residues: CASSLVFQTYEQYF.

V and J are TRBV2 and TRBJ1-4; the match to TRBD1 covers 9 bases. CDR3 length equals 13 residues. Per germline, CDR1 SNHLY and CDR2 FYNNEI. Trimming at V came to 6 bases and at J to 8 bases, leaving 4 bases not matched to a gene. The CDR3 nucleotides read TGTGCCAGCAGGAAGGACAGGGGAGAAAAACTGTTTTTT. Protein sequence: CASRKDRGEKLFF.

This sequence joins TRBV4-3 and TRBJ1-2, with unresolved D. Deletions cut 0 bases from V and 7 bases from J, with 18 bases between. Germline V CDR1 and CDR2: LGHNA, YSLEER. The CDR3 sequence is 16 residues long. CDR3 loop: CASSQDLTATTSGYTF. CDR3 DNA sequence: TGCGCCAGCAGCCAAGATCTTACAGCAACGACCTCTGGCTACACCTTC.

The CDR3 nucleotides are TGTGCCAGCAGCCCTGGGGCCAGGGGGGGCACAGATACGCAGTATTTT. Its protein product is CASSPGARGGTDTQYF. The chain employs TRBV7-8 and TRBJ2-3; perhaps TRBD1 as D (7 bases). With 5 bases removed from V and 1 base from J, the gap between germline ends came to 16 bases. CDR3 length equals 16 residues. Per the germline V gene, CDR1 is SGHVS and CDR2 is FQNEAQ.

The J gene is TRBJ2-3, the V gene TRBV5-1; D gene ambiguous. Trimming left V 0 bases short and J 0 bases short, with 11 bases between. This CDR3 is built from 16 residues. Germline V gene sequence: CDR1 SGHRS, CDR2 YFSETQ. The CDR3 nucleotides read TGCGCCAGCAGCTTGGATGGTGGAGTTAGCACAGATACGCAGTATTTT. Amino acid sequence: CASSLDGGVSTDTQYF.

Only a few counts were recorded for this clone. This sequence joins TRBV6-1 and TRBJ1-1; 7 bases line up with TRBD1. Per the germline V gene, CDR1 is MNHNS and CDR2 is SASEGT. Losses at the gene ends were 1 base for V and 7 bases for J; bases not matched to a gene: 9. The CDR3 runs to 15 residues. As DNA, the CDR3 is TGTGCCAGCAGTGAAGGTCCTAACAGGGGCCGTGAAGCTTTCTTT. Protein product: CASSEGPNRGREAFF.

The V and J genes are TRBV6-1 and TRBJ1-5; maybe TRBD1 (6 bases). Deletions cut 2 bases from V and 6 bases from J, with 14 bases between. The CDR3 runs 15 residues. Germline assignment: CDR1 MNHNS and CDR2 SASEGT. Here the CDR3 reads CASSEPTQGRQPQHF. CDR3 bases: TGTGCCAGCAGTGAACCCACACAGGGACGTCAGCCCCAGCATTTT.

The chain links TRBV15 to TRBJ2-7; D perhaps matches TRBD1 (5 bases). Germline V gene lookup returns CDR1 LNHNV and CDR2 YYDKDF (reference sequence). The CDR3 totals 13 residues. V was cut by 3 bases and J by 4 bases, with 10 bases left in between. The CDR3 coding sequence is TGTGCCACCAGCAGGCGTACAGGATACGAGCAGTACTTC. It is translated as CATSRRTGYEQYF.

The rearrangement links TRBV12-3 or TRBV12-4 to TRBJ2-1, with D perhaps matching TRBD1 (7 bases). This CDR3 has 12 residues. V lost 3 bases to trimming and J lost 14 bases, with 14 bases between them. CDR3 amino acids: CASSFTGEEEFF. As DNA, the CDR3 is TGTGCCAGCAGTTTCACAGGGGAGGAGGAGTTCTTC.